The source of this T cell receptor beta chain is a study of T cell changes during pregnancy in multiple sclerosis. The germline V gene encodes CDR1 SGHDN and CDR2 FVKESK. The CDR3 consists of 15 residues. Trimming removed 4 bases from V and 5 bases from J; junction bases left unmatched: 8. Measured with immunoSEQ multiplex PCR; TCRdb has only the in-frame clones, and not every one. The table has roughly 50,000 clones, approximately 91% seen once. This specimen consisted of peripheral blood, obtained after pregnancy. The V call is TRBV14, the J call TRBJ2-7; 10 positions match TRBD1. The receptor comes from a female donor in good health, enrolled as a control in a pregnancy study. CDR3 loop: CASSLGTGEGNEQYF. CDR3 nucleotides: TGTGCCAGCAGCCTTGGGACAGGGGAAGGGAACGAGCAGTACTTC.